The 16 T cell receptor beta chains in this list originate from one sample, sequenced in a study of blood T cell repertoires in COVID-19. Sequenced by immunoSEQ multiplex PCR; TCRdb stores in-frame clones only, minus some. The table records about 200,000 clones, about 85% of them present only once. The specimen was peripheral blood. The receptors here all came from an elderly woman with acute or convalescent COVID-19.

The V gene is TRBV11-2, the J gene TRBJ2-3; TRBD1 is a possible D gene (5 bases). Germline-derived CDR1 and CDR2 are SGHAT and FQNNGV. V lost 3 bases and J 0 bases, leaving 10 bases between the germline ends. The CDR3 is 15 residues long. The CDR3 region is CASSLRQPSTDTQYF. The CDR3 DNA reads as TGTGCCAGCAGCTTGAGACAGCCTAGCACAGATACGCAGTATTTT.

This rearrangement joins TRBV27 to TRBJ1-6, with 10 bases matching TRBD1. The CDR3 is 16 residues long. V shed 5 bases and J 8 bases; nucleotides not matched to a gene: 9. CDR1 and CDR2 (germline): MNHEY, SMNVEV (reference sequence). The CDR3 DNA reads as TGTGCCAGCAGTCTACACACGACAGGGGGCTATTCACCCCTCCACTTT. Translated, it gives CASSLHTTGGYSPLHF.

CDR3 loop: CASRSSGATYEQYF. DNA of the CDR3: TGTGCCAGCAGGAGTAGCGGAGCCACGTACGAGCAGTACTTC. The chain links TRBV28 to TRBJ2-7, with a tentative D call TRBD2 (6 bases). From germline, CDR1 is MDHEN and CDR2 SYDVKM. The CDR3 consists of 14 residues. V shed 6 bases and J shed 4 bases, with 16 bases lying between them.

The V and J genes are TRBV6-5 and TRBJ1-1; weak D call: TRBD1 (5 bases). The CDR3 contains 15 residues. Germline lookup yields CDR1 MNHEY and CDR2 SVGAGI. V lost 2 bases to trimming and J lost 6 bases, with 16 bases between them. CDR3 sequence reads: CASSYSRGRSAEAFF. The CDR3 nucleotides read TGTGCCAGCAGTTACAGCCGGGGGAGGTCTGCTGAAGCTTTCTTT.

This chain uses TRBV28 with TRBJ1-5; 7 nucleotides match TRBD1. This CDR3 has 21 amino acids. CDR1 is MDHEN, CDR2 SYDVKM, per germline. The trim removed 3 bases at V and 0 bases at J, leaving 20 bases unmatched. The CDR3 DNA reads TGTGCCAGCAGTTTTTCTCAATTTCGACAGGGTTTGTTGTATAGCAATCAGCCCCAGCATTTT. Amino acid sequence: CASSFSQFRQGLLYSNQPQHF.

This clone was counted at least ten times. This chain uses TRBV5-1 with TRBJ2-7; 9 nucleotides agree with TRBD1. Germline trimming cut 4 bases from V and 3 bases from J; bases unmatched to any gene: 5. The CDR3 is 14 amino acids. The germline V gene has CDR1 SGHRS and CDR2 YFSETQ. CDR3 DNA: TGCGCCAGCAGCGGGACAGGGTATAACTACGAGCAGTACTTC. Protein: CASSGTGYNYEQYF.

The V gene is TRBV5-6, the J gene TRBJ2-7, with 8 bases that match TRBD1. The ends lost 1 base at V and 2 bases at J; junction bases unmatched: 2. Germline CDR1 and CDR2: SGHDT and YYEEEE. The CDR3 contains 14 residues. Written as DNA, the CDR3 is TGTGCCAGCAGCTTGCGGACAGGGCCCTACGAGCAGTACTTC. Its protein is CASSLRTGPYEQYF.

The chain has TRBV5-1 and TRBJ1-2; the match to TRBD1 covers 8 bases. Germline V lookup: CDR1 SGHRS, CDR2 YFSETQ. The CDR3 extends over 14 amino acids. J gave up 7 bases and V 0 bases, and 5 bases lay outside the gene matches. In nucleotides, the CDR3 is TGCGCCAGCAGCTTGGGAGACAGGGGATTTGGCTACACCTTC. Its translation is CASSLGDRGFGYTF.

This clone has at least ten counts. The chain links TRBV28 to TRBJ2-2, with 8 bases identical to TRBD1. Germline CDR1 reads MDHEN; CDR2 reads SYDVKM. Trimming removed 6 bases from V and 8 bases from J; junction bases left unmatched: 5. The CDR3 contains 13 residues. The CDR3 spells CASRLQGEGELFF. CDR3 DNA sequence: TGTGCCAGCAGGCTACAGGGGGAAGGGGAGCTGTTTTTT.

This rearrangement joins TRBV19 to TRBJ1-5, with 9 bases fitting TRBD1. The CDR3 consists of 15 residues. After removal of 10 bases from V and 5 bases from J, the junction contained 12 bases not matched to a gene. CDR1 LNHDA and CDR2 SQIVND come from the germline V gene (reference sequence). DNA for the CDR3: TGTGCCACCGCACCGGGACAGGGTCCCCATCAGCCCCAGCATTTT. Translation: CATAPGQGPHQPQHF.

For the CDR3, the DNA is TGCGCCAGCACTCGAGGGGACAGGGGGCGGACTGAAGCTTTCTTT. It codes for CASTRGDRGRTEAFF. The chain joins TRBV5-1 to TRBJ1-1; 12 bases are a match to TRBD1. The germline CDR1 and CDR2 sequences are SGHRS and YFSETQ. This CDR3 contains 15 residues. The V and J ends lost 6 bases and 5 bases, in that order; junction bases with no gene match: 8.

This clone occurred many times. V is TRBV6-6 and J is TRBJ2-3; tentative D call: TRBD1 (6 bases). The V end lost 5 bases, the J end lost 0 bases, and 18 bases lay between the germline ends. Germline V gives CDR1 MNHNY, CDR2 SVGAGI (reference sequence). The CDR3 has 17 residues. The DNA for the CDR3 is TGTGCCAGCAGTCCCGCGCTGGGACAACCTAGCACAGATACGCAGTATTTT. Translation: CASSPALGQPSTDTQYF.

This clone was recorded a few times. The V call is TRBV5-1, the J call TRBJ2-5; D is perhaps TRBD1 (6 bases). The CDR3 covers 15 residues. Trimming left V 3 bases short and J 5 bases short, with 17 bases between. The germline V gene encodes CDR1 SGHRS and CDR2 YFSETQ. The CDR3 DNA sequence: TGCGCCAGCAGCTCCGGGACACCGTCAGGGGAGACCCAGTACTTC. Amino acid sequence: CASSSGTPSGETQYF.

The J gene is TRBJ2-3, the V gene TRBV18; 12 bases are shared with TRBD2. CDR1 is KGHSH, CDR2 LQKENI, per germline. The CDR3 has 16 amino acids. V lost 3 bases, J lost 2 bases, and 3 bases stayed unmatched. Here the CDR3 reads CASSPGLAGITDTQYF. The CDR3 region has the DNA TGTGCCAGCTCACCTGGACTAGCGGGAATCACAGATACGCAGTATTTT. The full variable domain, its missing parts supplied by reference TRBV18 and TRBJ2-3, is NAGVMQNPRHLVRRRGQEARLRCSPMKGHSHVYWYRQLPEEGLKFMVYLQKENIIDESGMPKERFSAEFPKEGPSILRIQQVVRGDSAAYFCASSPGLAGITDTQYFGPGTRLTVL.

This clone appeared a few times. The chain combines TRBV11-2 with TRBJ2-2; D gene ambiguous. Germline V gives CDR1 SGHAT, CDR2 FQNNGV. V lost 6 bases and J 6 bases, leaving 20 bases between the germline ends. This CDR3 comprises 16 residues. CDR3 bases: TGTGCCAGCAGTGAGCGTGCCGGCGAGGTCGCCGGGGAGCTGTTTTTT. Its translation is CASSERAGEVAGELFF.

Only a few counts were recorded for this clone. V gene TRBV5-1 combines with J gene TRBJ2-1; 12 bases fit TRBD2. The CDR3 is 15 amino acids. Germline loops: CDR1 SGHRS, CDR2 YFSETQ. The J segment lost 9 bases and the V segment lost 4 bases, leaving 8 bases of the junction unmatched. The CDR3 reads CASSPALAGGGEQFF. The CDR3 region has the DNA TGCGCCAGCAGCCCTGCCCTAGCGGGGGGGGGTGAGCAGTTCTTC.